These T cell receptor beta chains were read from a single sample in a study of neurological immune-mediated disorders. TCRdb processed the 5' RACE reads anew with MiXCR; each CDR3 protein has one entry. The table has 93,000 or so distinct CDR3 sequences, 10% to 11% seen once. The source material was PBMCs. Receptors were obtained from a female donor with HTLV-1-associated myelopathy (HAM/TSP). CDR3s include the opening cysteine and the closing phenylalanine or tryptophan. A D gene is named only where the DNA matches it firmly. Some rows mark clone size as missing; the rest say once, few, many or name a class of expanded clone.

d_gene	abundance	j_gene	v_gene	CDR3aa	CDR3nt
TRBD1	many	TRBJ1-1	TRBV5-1	CASSWDRANTEAFF	TGCGCCAGCAGCTGGGACAGGGCGAACACTGAAGCTTTCTTT
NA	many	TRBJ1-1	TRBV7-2	CASSSSRLSNTEAFF	TGTGCCAGCAGCTCCTCCCGCCTTTCGAACACTGAAGCTTTCTTT
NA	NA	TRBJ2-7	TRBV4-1	CASSRSGPNSYEQYF	TGCGCCAGCAGCCGTTCCGGACCGAACTCCTACGAGCAGTACTTC
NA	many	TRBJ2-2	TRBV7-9	CASSFAGSGTGELFF	TGTGCCAGCAGCTTCGCGGGTTCGGGCACCGGGGAGCTGTTTTTT
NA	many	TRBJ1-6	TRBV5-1	CASSLDGSDSPLHF	TGCGCCAGCAGCTTGGACGGGAGTGATTCACCCCTCCACTTT
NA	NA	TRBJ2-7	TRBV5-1	CASTGSPGRYERYF	TGCGCCAGCACCGGCAGCCCCGGTAGATACGAGCGGTACTTC
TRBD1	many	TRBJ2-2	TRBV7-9	CASSYEGQGSGELFF	TGTGCCAGCAGCTACGAGGGACAGGGTTCCGGGGAGCTGTTTTTT
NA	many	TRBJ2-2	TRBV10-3	CAIANTGELFF	TGTGCCATCGCTAACACCGGGGAGCTGTTTTTT
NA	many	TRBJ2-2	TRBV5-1	CASSLGHTGELFF	TGCGCCAGCAGCTTGGGTCACACCGGGGAGCTGTTTTTT
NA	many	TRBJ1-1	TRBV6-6	CASSYTPGGGRAPEAFF	TGTGCCAGCAGTTATACCCCCGGGGGCGGGAGAGCCCCCGAAGCTTTCTTT
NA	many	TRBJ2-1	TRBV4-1	CASSPTRNEQFF	TGCGCCAGCAGCCCCACTAGAAATGAGCAGTTCTTC
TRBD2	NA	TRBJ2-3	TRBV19	CASSTSAGDTDTQYF	TGTGCCAGTAGTACGTCAGCGGGGGACACAGATACGCAGTATTTT
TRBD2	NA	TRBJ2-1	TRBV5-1	CASSLYGTGVLAGGRDEQFF	TGCGCCAGCAGCTTGTACGGGACAGGGGTACTAGCGGGGGGCCGCGATGAGCAGTTCTTC
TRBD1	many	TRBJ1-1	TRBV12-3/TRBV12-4	CASSQASGGTEAFF	TGTGCCAGCAGTCAAGCGTCAGGGGGGACTGAAGCTTTCTTT
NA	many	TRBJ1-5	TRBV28	CASSLNLGQPQHF	TGTGCCAGCAGTTTAAATTTAGGTCAGCCCCAGCATTTT
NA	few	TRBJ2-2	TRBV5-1	CASSATSGTTPNTGELFF	TGCGCCAGCAGCGCAACCTCCGGGACAACCCCGAACACCGGGGAGCTGTTTTTT
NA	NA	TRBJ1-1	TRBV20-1	CSARDYLRGNTEAFF	TGCAGTGCTAGAGATTATCTCAGGGGGAACACTGAAGCTTTCTTT
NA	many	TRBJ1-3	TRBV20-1	CSAREISGNTIYF	TGCAGTGCTAGGGAAATCTCTGGAAACACCATATATTTT
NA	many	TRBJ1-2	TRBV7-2	CASSFSGGGGYGYTF	TGTGCCAGCAGCTTTTCGGGGGGCGGGGGCTATGGCTACACCTTC
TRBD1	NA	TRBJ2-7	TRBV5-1	CASSSLPGQGYEQYF	TGCGCCAGCAGCTCACTTCCGGGACAGGGGTACGAGCAGTACTTC
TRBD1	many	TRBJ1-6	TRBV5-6	CASTETGGTYNSPLHF	TGTGCCAGCACCGAAACAGGGGGGACCTATAATTCACCCCTCCACTTT
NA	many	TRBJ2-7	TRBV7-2	CASSSRTAYEQYF	TGTGCCAGCAGCTCCAGGACAGCCTACGAGCAGTACTTC
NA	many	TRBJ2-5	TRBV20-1	CSATGGSGETQYF	TGCAGTGCTACAGGGGGTAGCGGAGAGACCCAGTACTTC
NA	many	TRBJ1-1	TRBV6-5	CASSCPGRNTEAFF	TGTGCCAGCAGTTGTCCAGGCAGGAACACTGAAGCTTTCTTT
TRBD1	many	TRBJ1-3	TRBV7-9	CASSRDRVSGNTIYF	TGTGCCAGCAGCCGAGACAGGGTCTCTGGAAACACCATATATTTT
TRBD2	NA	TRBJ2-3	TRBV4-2	CASSPGTSGEGWAQYF	TGTGCCAGCAGCCCAGGGACTAGCGGGGAGGGCTGGGCGCAGTATTTT
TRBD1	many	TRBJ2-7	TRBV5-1	CASSRQGPHEQYF	TGCGCCAGCAGCAGACAGGGCCCCCACGAGCAGTACTTC
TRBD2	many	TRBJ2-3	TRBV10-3	CAISDGTSGTLDTQYF	TGTGCCATCAGTGACGGGACTAGCGGGACTTTGGATACGCAGTATTTT
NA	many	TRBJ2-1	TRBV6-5	CASSYSVNYNEQFF	TGTGCCAGCAGTTACAGCGTCAACTACAATGAGCAGTTCTTC
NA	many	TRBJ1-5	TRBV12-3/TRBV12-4	CASSSPRDSNQPQHF	TGTGCCAGCAGTTCCCCAAGAGATAGCAATCAGCCCCAGCATTTT
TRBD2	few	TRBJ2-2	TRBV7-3	CASSLLGLAGGELFF	TGTGCCAGCAGCTTACTAGGACTAGCCGGCGGGGAGCTGTTTTTT
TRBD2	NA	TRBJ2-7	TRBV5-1	CASSFTSGGFYEQYF	TGCGCCAGCAGCTTTACTAGCGGGGGGTTCTACGAGCAGTACTTC
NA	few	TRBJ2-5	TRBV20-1	CSARSVPSQETQYF	TGCAGTGCTAGATCGGTCCCAAGCCAAGAGACCCAGTACTTC
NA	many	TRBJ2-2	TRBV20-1	CSARHPLAGNTGELFF	TGCAGTGCTAGACACCCCTTGGCAGGGAACACCGGGGAGCTGTTTTTT
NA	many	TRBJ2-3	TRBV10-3	CASKESGDRTDTQYF	TGTGCCTCTAAGGAGTCCGGGGACCGCACAGATACGCAGTATTTT
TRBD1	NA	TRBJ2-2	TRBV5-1	CVSSLGQANTGELFF	TGCGTCAGCAGCTTGGGACAGGCGAACACCGGGGAGCTGTTTTTT
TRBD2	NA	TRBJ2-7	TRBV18	CASSPASGGSYEQYF	TGTGCCAGCTCACCAGCTAGCGGGGGCTCCTACGAGCAGTACTTC
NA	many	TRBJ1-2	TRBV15	CATSKGTGNYGYTF	TGTGCCACCAGCAAGGGTACAGGCAACTATGGCTACACCTTC
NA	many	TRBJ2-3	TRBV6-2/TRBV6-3	CASSYSRTQLLYF	TGTGCCAGCAGTTACTCGAGGACTCAGCTGCTGTATTTT
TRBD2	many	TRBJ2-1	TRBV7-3	CASSLTQTSGGSNEQFF	TGTGCCAGCAGCTTAACCCAGACTAGCGGGGGGTCGAATGAGCAGTTCTTC
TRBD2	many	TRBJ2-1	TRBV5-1	CASGGLAGGIDNYPYNEQFF	TGCGCCAGCGGGGGACTAGCGGGGGGCATCGATAATTACCCGTACAATGAGCAGTTCTTC
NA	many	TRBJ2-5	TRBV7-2	CASSIRRTEETQYF	TGTGCCAGCAGCATCAGGAGGACGGAAGAGACCCAGTACTTC
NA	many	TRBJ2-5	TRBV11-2	CASSLGQSQETQYF	TGTGCCAGCAGCTTAGGCCAGTCCCAAGAGACCCAGTACTTC
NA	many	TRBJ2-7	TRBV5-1	CASSFAPESTSEQYF	TGCGCCAGCAGCTTTGCCCCAGAGTCTACGAGCGAGCAGTACTTC
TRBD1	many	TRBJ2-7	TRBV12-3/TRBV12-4	CASLQSREQGLEQYF	TGTGCCAGCCTCCAATCACGGGAACAGGGGCTCGAGCAGTACTTC
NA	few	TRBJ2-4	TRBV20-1	CSARDKYRILAKNIQYF	TGCAGTGCTAGGGACAAATACCGCATCCTAGCCAAAAACATTCAGTACTTC